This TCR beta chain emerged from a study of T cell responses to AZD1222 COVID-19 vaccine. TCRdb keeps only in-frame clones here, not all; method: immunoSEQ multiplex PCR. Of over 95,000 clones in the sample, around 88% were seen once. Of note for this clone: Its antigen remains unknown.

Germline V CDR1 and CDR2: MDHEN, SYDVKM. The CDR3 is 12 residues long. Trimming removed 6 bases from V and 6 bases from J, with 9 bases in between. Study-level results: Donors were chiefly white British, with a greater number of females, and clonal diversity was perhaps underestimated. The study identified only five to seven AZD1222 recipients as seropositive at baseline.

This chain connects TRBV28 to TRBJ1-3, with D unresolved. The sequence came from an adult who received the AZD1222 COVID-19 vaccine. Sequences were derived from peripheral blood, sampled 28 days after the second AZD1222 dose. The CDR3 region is CASSLESNTIYF. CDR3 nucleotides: TGTGCCAGCAGCTTAGAGTCAAACACCATATATTTT.